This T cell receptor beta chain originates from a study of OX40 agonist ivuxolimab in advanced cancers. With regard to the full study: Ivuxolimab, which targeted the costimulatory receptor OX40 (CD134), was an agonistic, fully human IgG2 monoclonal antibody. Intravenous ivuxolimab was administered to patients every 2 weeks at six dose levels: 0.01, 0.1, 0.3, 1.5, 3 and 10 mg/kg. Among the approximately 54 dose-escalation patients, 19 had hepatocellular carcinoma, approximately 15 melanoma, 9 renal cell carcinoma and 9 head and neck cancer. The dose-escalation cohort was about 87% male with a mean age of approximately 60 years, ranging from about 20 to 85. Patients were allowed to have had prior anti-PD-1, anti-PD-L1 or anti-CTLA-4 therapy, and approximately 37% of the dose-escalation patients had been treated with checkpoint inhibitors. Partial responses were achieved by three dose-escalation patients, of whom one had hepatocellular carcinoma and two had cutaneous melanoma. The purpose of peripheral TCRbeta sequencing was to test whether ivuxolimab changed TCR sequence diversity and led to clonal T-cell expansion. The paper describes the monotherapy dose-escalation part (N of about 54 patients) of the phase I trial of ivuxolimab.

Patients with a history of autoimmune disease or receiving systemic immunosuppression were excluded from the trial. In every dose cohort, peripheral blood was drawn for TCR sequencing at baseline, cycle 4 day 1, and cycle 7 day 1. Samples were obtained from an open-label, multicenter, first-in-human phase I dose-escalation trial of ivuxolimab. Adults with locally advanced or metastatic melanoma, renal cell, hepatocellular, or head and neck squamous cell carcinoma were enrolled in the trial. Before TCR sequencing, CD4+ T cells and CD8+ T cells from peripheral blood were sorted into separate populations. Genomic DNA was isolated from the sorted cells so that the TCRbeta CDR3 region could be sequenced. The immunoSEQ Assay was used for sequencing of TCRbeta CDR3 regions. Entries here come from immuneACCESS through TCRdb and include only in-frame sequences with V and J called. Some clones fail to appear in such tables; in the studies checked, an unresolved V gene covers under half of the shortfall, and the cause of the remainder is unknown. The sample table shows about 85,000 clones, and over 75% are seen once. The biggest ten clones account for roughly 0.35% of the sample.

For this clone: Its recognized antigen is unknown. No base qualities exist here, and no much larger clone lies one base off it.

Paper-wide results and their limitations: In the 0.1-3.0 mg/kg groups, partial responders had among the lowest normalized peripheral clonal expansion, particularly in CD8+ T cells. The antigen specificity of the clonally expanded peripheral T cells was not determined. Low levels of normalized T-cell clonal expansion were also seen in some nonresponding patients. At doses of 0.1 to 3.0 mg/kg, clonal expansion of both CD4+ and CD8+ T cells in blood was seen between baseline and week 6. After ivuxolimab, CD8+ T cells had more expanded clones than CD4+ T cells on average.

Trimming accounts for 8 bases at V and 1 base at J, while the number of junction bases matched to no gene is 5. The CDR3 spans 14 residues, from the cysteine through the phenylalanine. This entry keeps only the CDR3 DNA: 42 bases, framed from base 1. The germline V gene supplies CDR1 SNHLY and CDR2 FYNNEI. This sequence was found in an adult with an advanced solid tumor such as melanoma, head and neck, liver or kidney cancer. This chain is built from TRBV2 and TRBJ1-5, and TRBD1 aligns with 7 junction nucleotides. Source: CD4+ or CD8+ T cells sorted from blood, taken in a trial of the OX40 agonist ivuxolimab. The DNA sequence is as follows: TGTGCCAGCGGACAGGCGATCAGCAATCAGCCCCAGCATTTT. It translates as CASGQAISNQPQHF. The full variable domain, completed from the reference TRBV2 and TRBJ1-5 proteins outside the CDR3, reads EPEVTQTPSHQVTQMGQEVILRCVPISNHLYFYWYRQILGQKVEFLVSFYNNEISEKSEIFDDQFSVERPDGSNFTLKIRSTKLEDSAMYFCASGQAISNQPQHFGDGTRLSIL.